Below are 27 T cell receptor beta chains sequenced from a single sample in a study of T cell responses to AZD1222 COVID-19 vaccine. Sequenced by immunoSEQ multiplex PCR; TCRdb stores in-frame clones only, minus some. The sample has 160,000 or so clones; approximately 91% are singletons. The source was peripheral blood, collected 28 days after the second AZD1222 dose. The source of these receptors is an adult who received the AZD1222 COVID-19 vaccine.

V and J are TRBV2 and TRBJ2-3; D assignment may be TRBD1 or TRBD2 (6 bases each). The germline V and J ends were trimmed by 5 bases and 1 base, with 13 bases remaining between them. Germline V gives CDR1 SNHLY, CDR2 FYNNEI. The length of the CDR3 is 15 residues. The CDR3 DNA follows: TGTGCCAGCAGTACAGAGGGGGGAGGCACAGATACGCAGTATTTT. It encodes CASSTEGGGTDTQYF.

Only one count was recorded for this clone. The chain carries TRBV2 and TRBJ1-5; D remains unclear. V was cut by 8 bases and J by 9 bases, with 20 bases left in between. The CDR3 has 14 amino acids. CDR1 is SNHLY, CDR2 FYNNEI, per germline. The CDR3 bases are TGTGCCAGCGATTCTGGGTCCTCGGGTGCGCCCCAGCATTTT. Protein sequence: CASDSGSSGAPQHF. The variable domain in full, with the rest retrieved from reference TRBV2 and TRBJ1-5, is EPEVTQTPSHQVTQMGQEVILRCVPISNHLYFYWYRQILGQKVEFLVSFYNNEISEKSEIFDDQFSVERPDGSNFTLKIRSTKLEDSAMYFCASDSGSSGAPQHFGDGTRLSIL.

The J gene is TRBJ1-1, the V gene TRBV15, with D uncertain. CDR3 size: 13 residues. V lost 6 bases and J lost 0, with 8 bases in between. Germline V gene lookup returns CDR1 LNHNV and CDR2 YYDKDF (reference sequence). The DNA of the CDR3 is TGTGCCACCAGTCTCAGGATGAACACTGAAGCTTTCTTT. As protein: CATSLRMNTEAFF.

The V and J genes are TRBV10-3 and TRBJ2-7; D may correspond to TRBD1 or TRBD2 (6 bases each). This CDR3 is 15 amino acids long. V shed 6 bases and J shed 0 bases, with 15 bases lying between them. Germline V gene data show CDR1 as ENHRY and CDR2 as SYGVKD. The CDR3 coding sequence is TGTGCCATCAGCGCAAGTGGGGGGCACTCCTACGAGCAGTACTTC. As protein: CAISASGGHSYEQYF.

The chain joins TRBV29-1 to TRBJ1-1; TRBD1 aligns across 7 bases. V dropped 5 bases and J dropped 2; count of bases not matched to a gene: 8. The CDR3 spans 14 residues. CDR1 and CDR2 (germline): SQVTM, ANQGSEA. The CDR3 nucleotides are TGCAGCGTTCTACTAGGGACAGTAAACACTGAAGCTTTCTTT. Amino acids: CSVLLGTVNTEAFF.

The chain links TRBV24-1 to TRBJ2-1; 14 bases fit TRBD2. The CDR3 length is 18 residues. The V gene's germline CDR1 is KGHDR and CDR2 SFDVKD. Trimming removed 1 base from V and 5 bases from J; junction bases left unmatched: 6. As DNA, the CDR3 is TGTGCCACCAGTGATTTCGGGACTAGCGGGAGCTTGAACAATGAGCAGTTCTTC. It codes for CATSDFGTSGSLNNEQFF.

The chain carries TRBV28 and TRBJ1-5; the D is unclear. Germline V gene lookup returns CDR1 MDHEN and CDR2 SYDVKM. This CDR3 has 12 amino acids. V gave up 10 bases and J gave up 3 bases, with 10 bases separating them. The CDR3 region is CATRGNNQPQHF. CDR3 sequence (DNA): TGTGCCACTCGGGGTAACAATCAGCCCCAGCATTTT.

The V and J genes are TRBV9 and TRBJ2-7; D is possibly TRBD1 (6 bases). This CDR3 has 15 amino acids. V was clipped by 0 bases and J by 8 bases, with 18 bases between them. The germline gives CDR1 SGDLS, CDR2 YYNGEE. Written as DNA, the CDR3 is TGTGCCAGCAGCGTAGATGCGGACAGCCAAAGGAAGCAGTACTTC. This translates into CASSVDADSQRKQYF.

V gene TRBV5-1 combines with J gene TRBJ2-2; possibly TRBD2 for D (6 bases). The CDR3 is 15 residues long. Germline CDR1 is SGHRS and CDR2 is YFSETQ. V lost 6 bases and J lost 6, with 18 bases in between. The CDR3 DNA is TGCGCCAGCACCCATTCAGCGGGCCGGGCCGGGGAGCTGTTTTTT. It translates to CASTHSAGRAGELFF.

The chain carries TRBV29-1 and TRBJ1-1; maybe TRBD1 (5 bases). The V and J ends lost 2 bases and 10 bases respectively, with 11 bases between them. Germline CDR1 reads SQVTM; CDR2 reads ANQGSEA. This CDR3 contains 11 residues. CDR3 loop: CSVEKGPIAFF. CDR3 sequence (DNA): TGCAGCGTTGAAAAGGGACCTATAGCTTTCTTT.

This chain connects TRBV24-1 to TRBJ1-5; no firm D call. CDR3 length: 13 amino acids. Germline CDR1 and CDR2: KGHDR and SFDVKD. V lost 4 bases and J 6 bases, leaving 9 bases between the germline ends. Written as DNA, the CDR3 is TGTGCCACCAGTGAAAGTCTCGGTCAGCCCCAGCATTTT. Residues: CATSESLGQPQHF.

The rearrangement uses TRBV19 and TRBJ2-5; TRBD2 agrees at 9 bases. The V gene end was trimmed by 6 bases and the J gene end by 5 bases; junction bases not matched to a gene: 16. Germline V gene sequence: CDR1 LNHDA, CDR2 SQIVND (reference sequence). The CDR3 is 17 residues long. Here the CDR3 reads CASRGGGLAFSRETQYF. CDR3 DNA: TGTGCCAGTAGGGGCGGGGGACTAGCCTTCTCTCGGGAGACCCAGTACTTC.

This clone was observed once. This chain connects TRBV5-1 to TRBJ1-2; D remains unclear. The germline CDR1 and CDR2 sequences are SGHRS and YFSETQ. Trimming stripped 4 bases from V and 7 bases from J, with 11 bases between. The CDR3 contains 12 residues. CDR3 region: CASSPGNPGYTF. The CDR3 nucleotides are TGCGCCAGCAGCCCAGGTAACCCTGGCTACACCTTC.

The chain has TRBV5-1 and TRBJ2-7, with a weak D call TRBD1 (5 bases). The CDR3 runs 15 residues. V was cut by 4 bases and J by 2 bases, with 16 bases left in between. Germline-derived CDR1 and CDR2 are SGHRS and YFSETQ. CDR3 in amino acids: CASSPGHLVTYEQYF. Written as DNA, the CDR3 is TGCGCCAGCAGCCCCGGACACCTGGTTACCTACGAGCAGTACTTC.

The CDR3 nucleotides read TGTGCCAGTAGTATGGGGGATTCACCCCTCCACTTT. It encodes CASSMGDSPLHF. This chain links TRBV19 with TRBJ1-6, with D possibly TRBD1 on 5 matching bases. V shed 3 bases and J shed 8 bases, with 5 bases lying between them. The V gene's germline CDR1 is LNHDA and CDR2 SQIVND (reference sequence). The CDR3 is made up of 12 amino acids.

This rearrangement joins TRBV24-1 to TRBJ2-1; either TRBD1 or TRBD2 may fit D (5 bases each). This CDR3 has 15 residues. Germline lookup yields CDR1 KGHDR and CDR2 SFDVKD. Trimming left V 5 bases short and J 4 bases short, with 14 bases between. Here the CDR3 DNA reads TGTGCCACCAGTGGAGGGGATGACTTTTACAATGAGCAGTTCTTC. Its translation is CATSGGDDFYNEQFF.

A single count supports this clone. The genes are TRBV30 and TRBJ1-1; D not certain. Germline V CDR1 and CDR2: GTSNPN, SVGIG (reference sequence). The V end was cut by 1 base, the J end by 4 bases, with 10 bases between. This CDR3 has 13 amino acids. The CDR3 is CAWSDSLSTEAFF. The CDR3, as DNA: TGTGCCTGGAGTGACAGTTTGAGCACTGAAGCTTTCTTT. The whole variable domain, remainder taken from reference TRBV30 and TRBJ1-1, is SQTIHQWPATLVQPVGSPLSLECTVEGTSNPNLYWYRQAAGRGLQLLFYSVGIGQISSEVPQNLSASRPQDRQFILSSKKLLLSDSGFYLCAWSDSLSTEAFFGQGTRLTVV.

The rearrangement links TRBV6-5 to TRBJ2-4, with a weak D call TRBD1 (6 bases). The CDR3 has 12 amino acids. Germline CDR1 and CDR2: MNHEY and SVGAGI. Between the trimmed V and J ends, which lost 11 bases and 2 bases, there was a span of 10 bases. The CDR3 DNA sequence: TGTGCCTCTGGGACATCCAAAAACATTCAGTACTTC. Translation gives CASGTSKNIQYF.

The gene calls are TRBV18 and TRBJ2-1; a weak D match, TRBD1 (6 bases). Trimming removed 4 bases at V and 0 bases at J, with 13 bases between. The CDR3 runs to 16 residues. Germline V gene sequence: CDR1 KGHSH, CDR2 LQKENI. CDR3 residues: CASSQDSLASYNEQFF. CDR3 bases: TGTGCCAGCTCACAGGACAGCCTGGCCTCCTACAATGAGCAGTTCTTC.

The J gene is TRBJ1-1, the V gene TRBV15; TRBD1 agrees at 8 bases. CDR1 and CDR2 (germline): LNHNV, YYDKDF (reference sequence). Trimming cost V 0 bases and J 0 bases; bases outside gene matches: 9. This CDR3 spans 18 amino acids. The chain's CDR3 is CATSRETGTGWMNTEAFF. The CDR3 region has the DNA TGTGCCACCAGCAGAGAAACTGGGACAGGTTGGATGAACACTGAAGCTTTCTTT.

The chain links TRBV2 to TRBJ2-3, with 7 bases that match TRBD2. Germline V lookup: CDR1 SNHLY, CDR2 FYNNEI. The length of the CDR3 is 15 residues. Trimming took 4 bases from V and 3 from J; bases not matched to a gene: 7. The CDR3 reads CASSVSGIKTDTQYF. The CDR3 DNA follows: TGTGCCAGCAGTGTCAGCGGGATAAAGACAGATACGCAGTATTTT. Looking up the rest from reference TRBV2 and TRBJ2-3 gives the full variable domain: EPEVTQTPSHQVTQMGQEVILRCVPISNHLYFYWYRQILGQKVEFLVSFYNNEISEKSEIFDDQFSVERPDGSNFTLKIRSTKLEDSAMYFCASSVSGIKTDTQYFGPGTRLTVL.

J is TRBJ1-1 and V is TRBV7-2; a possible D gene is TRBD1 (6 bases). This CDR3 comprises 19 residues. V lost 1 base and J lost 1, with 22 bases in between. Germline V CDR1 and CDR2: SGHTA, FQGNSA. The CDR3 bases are TGTGCCAGCAGCTTAGGCCCCACAGGCGGGGTAGGGGGGAACACTGAAGCTTTCTTT. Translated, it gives CASSLGPTGGVGGNTEAFF.

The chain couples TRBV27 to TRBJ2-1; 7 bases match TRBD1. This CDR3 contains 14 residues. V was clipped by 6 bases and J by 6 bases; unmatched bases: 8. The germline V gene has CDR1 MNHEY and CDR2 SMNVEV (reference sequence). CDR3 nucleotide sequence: TGTGCCAGCAGGGACTTGACAGGGATCAATGAGCAGTTCTTC. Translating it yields CASRDLTGINEQFF.

The CDR3: CASSQGGAGELFF. The CDR3 DNA reads TGTGCCAGCAGCCAAGGAGGGGCCGGGGAGCTGTTTTTT. The genes are TRBV3-1 (or the pseudogene TRBV3-2) and TRBJ2-2; D may match TRBD1 or TRBD2 (5 bases each). Trimming took 1 base from V and 6 from J, leaving 6 bases between them. CDR3 length: 13 residues. Germline lookup yields CDR1 LGHDT and CDR2 YNNKEL (reference sequence).

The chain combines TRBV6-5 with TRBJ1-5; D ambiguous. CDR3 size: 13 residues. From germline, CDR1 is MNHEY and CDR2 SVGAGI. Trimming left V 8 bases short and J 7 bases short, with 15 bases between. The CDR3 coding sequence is TGTGCCAGCCCCCTAAGCCGACACCAGCCCCAGCATTTT. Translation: CASPLSRHQPQHF.

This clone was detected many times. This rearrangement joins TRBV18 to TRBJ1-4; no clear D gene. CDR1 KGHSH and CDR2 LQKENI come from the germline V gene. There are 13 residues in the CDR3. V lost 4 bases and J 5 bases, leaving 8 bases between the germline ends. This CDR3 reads CASSRDANEKLFF. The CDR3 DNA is TGTGCCAGCTCACGAGACGCCAATGAAAAACTGTTTTTT.

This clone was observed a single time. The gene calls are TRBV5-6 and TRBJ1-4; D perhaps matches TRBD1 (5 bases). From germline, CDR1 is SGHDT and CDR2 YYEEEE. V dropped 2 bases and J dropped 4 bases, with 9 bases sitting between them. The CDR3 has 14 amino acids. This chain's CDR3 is CASSFDRYNEKLFF. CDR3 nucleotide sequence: TGTGCCAGCAGCTTCGACAGATATAATGAAAAACTGTTTTTT.